This passage covers 5 T cell receptor beta chains from one sample sequenced in a study of blood T cell repertoires in COVID-19. Method: immunoSEQ multiplex PCR; TCRdb's copy keeps in-frame clones and lacks some. The sample records roughly 150,000 clones, more than 75% being singletons. Sequencing was carried out using peripheral blood. Source of these receptors: a man between 60 and 70 years old with acute or convalescent COVID-19.

This chain joins TRBV7-3 and TRBJ2-1, with D possibly TRBD1 on 7 matching bases. The CDR3 sequence is 17 residues long. Trimming removed 2 bases from V and 2 bases from J, with 16 bases in between. The germline V gene has CDR1 SGHTA and CDR2 FQGTGA. The CDR3 reads CASSLYPIRGAYNEQFF. CDR3 bases: TGTGCCAGCAGCTTATATCCCATCAGGGGGGCCTACAATGAGCAGTTCTTC.

This clone has only a few counts. This rearrangement joins TRBV11-2 to TRBJ2-7; the match to TRBD1 covers 7 bases. Germline CDR1 reads SGHAT; CDR2 reads FQNNGV. This CDR3 contains 13 residues. Unmatched junction bases numbered 2, after V lost 5 bases and J lost 1 base. The CDR3 DNA follows: TGTGCCAGCAGCCAGGGACAGTCCTACGAGCAGTACTTC. It specifies CASSQGQSYEQYF. Combining the CDR3 with reference TRBV11-2 and TRBJ2-7 gives the whole variable domain EAGVAQSPRYKIIEKRQSVAFWCNPISGHATLYWYQQILGQGPKLLIQFQNNGVVDDSQLPKDRFSAERLKGVDSTLKIQPAKLEDSAVYLCASSQGQSYEQYFGPGTRLTVT.

The chain employs TRBV10-2 and TRBJ2-5; tentative D call: TRBD1 (5 bases). The V and J ends lost 3 bases and 4 bases respectively, with 12 bases between them. CDR1 is WSHSY, CDR2 SAAADI, per germline. This CDR3 comprises 14 residues. The CDR3 region is CASSEWSGIETQYF. In DNA, the CDR3 is TGCGCCAGCAGTGAATGGTCAGGGATAGAGACCCAGTACTTC.

This clone was seen repeatedly, ten times or more. This chain joins TRBV9 and TRBJ2-3; D is possibly TRBD1 (5 bases). Per germline, CDR1 SGDLS and CDR2 YYNGEE. CDR3 length equals 13 residues. The V end was cut by 4 bases, the J end by 10 bases, with 16 bases between. For the CDR3, the DNA is TGTGCCAGCAGCTTCGAAGGGCAGGGTGCGCAGTATTTT. Amino acids: CASSFEGQGAQYF. Drawing the rest from reference TRBV9 and TRBJ2-3, the complete variable domain is DSGVTQTPKHLITATGQRVTLRCSPRSGDLSVYWYQQSLDQGLQFLIQYYNGEERAKGNILERFSAQQFPDLHSELNLSSLELGDSALYFCASSFEGQGAQYFGPGTRLTVL.

In its sample, this clone was seen a few times. This chain joins TRBV9 and TRBJ1-2, with D perhaps TRBD1 (6 bases). The germline V gene has CDR1 SGDLS and CDR2 YYNGEE. This CDR3 spans 16 amino acids. Trimming shortened V by 2 bases and J by 6 bases, and 20 bases separated the two germline ends. The CDR3 spells CASSVNSRDIANGYTF. CDR3 bases: TGTGCCAGCAGCGTCAACTCCCGGGACATCGCAAATGGCTACACCTTC.